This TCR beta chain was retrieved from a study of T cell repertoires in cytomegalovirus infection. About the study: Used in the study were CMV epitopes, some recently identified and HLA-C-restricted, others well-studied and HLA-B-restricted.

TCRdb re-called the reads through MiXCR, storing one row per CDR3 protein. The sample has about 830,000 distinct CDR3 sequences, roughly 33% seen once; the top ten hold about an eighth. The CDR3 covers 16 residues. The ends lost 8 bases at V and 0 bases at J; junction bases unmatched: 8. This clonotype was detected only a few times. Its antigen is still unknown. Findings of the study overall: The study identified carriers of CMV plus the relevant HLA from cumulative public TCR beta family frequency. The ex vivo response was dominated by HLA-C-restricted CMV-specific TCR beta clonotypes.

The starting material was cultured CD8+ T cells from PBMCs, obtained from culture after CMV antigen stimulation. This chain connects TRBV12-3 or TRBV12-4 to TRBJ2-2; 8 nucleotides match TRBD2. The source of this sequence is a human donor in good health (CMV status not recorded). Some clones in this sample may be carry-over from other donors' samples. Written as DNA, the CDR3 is TGTGCCAGCCCGGGCGCGGGGGGCCCGAACACCGGGGAGCTGTTTTTT. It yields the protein CASPGAGGPNTGELFF.